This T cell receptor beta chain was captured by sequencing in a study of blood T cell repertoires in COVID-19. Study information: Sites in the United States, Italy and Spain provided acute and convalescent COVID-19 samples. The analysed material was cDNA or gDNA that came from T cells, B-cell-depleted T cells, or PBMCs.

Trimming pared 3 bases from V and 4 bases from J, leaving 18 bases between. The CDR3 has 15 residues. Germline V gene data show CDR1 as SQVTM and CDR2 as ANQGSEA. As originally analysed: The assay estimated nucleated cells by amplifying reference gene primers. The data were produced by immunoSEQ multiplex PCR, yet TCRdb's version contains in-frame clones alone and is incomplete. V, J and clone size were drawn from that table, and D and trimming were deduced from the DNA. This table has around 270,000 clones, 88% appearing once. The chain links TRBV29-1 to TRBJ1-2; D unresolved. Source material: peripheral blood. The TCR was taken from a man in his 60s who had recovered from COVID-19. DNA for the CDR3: TGCAGCGTTGACCCACCCCTCCAAACGGGCTATGGCTACACCTTC. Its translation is CSVDPPLQTGYGYTF. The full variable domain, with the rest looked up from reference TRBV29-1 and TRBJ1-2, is SAVISQKPSRDICQRGTSLTIQCQVDSQVTMMFWYRQQPGQSLTLIATANQGSEATYESGFVIDKFPISRPNLTFSTLTVSNMSPEDSSIYLCSVDPPLQTGYGYTFGSGTRLTVV.